This T cell receptor (beta chain) stems from a study of PD-L1 blockade in urothelial cancer. Study-level background: Blood yielded a median of approximately 150,000 T cells per sample.

A spike-in of synthetic TCR analog templates was added to each PCR. TCRdb's table, derived via immunoSEQ multiplex PCR, lists solely in-frame clones and lacks some. The data contain about 24,000 clones, around 82% of them singletons. The CDR3 spans 13 residues. V was clipped by 6 bases and J by 4 bases, with 12 bases between them. Looked up from germline, CDR1 is MRHNA and CDR2 is SNTAGT. Each individual provided 1 to 8 samples (taken pretreatment and on-treatment). Sequencing used PBMCs, obtained around atezolizumab (anti-PD-L1) treatment. The origin of this receptor is a man aged 70 or older with urothelial cancer. The V and J genes are TRBV6-4 and TRBJ1-2, with D maybe TRBD1 (5 bases). CDR3 amino acids: CASRVDQGYGYTF. Written as DNA, the CDR3 is TGTGCCAGCAGAGTGGATCAGGGCTATGGCTACACCTTC.